The 5 T cell receptor beta chains below were found in one sample sequenced in a study of graft-versus-host responses after intestinal transplantation. These receptors have no identified antigens. Profiled with immunoSEQ multiplex PCR; TCRdb holds only in-frame clones, not every one. The sample holds more than 95,000 clones; 87% are singletons and the top ten take about 0.9%. The source material was unstimulated CD4+ T cells sorted from spleen or lymph node cells, sampled before intestinal transplant. These receptors were taken from a human donor who received an intestinal transplant.

The gene calls are TRBV15 and TRBJ2-3, with D possibly being TRBD2 (5 bases). The germline V gene encodes CDR1 LNHNV and CDR2 YYDKDF (reference sequence). V shed 0 bases and J shed 4 bases, with 17 bases lying between them. The length of the CDR3 is 17 residues. CDR3 nucleotides: TGTGCCACCAGCAGAGATGGGAGCGGTATGGTTGCAGATACGCAGTATTTT. As protein: CATSRDGSGMVADTQYF.

The chain joins TRBV2 to TRBJ2-7, with D perhaps matching TRBD1 (5 bases). CDR1 is SNHLY, CDR2 FYNNEI, per germline. Trimming removed 6 bases from V and 6 bases from J, with 18 bases in between. CDR3 length: 14 amino acids. Here the CDR3 reads CASSVLDQGIEQYF. The CDR3 nucleotides read TGTGCCAGCAGCGTTCTCGACCAGGGAATCGAGCAGTACTTC.

The V and J genes are TRBV7-6 and TRBJ2-3; D could derive from TRBD1 or TRBD2 (5 bases each). The CDR3 sequence is 17 residues long. The germline V and J ends were trimmed by 3 bases and 5 bases, with 21 bases remaining between them. Germline-derived CDR1 and CDR2 are SGHVS and FNYEAQ. For the CDR3, the DNA is TGTGCCAGCAGCTTCGGCAGGGTTGGGGGTTCGGGAGATACGCAGTATTTT. This translates into CASSFGRVGGSGDTQYF.

In DNA, the CDR3 is TGTGCCAGCAGCCCGGGGACAGGGGGGAATCAGCCCCAGCATTTT. It is translated as CASSPGTGGNQPQHF. V and J are TRBV6-5 and TRBJ1-5; 11 bases agree with TRBD1. The CDR3 is 15 residues long. Germline-derived CDR1 and CDR2 are MNHEY and SVGAGI. The ends lost 6 bases at V and 4 bases at J; junction bases unmatched: 5.

The chain uses TRBV4-1 and TRBJ1-5, with D hard to call. The length of the CDR3 is 12 residues. CDR1 and CDR2 (germline): MGHRA, YSYEKL. Trimming pared 1 base from V and 6 bases from J, leaving 4 bases between. CDR3 in DNA: TGCGCCAGCAGCCAAGGGGGTCAGCCCCAGCATTTT. It specifies CASSQGGQPQHF.